These T cell receptor beta chains were read from a single sample in a study of T cells in Graves' hyperthyroidism and ophthalmopathy. TCRdb passed the multiplex PCR reads through MiXCR, listing each CDR3 protein once. The top ten hold about 7.8% of the sample, which has just over 550,000 distinct CDR3 sequences, about half seen once. Sequenced: peripheral blood or thyroid tissue (not recorded which). The receptors were sampled from a woman aged 18-30 years with Graves' hyperthyroidism. CDR3s include the opening cysteine and the closing phenylalanine or tryptophan. Fields, in order: clone size, J gene, V gene, CDR3 length, D gene, CDR3 DNA, CDR3 protein. D genes are given only for firm matches. The size field is filled for only some rows; it gives once, few, many or a size class.

abundance: NA; j_gene: TRBJ2-5; v_gene: TRBV4-3; len: 13; d_gene: NA; CDR3nt: TGCGCCAGCAGCCAAAGACTAGAAGAGACCCAGTACTTC; CDR3aa: CASSQRLEETQYF
abundance: once; j_gene: TRBJ1-1; v_gene: TRBV9; len: 14; d_gene: NA; CDR3nt: TGTGCCAGCAGCGTAGGTGCGGGAATTGCCGAAGCTTTCTTT; CDR3aa: CASSVGAGIAEAFF
abundance: NA; j_gene: TRBJ2-7; v_gene: TRBV10-3; len: 13; d_gene: NA; CDR3nt: TGTGCCATCAGTGAGGCAGGGGTCTACGAGCAGTACTTC; CDR3aa: CAISEAGVYEQYF
abundance: NA; j_gene: TRBJ2-2; v_gene: TRBV24-1; len: 15; d_gene: TRBD1; CDR3nt: TGTGCCACCAGTGACCCGGGACAGTTAACCGGGGAGCTGTTTTTT; CDR3aa: CATSDPGQLTGELFF
abundance: NA; j_gene: TRBJ2-6; v_gene: TRBV29-1; len: 12; d_gene: TRBD1; CDR3nt: TGCAGCGCTACCGGGACAGGAGGGACTGAAGCTTTC; CDR3aa: CSATGTGGTEAF
abundance: NA; j_gene: TRBJ2-2; v_gene: TRBV9; len: 15; d_gene: NA; CDR3nt: TGTGCCAGCAGCGTAAGCCAGGGGAACACCGGGGAGCTGTTTTTT; CDR3aa: CASSVSQGNTGELFF
abundance: many; j_gene: TRBJ2-7; v_gene: TRBV29-1; len: 12; d_gene: NA; CDR3nt: TGCAGCGCCCTCGGAGGCGGCTACGAGCAGTACTTC; CDR3aa: CSALGGGYEQYF
abundance: NA; j_gene: TRBJ1-2; v_gene: TRBV19; len: 15; d_gene: TRBD1; CDR3nt: TGTGCCAGTAGTATAGGTACAGGGGGGAGCTATGGCTACACCTTC; CDR3aa: CASSIGTGGSYGYTF
abundance: NA; j_gene: TRBJ1-2; v_gene: TRBV29-1; len: 14; d_gene: TRBD1; CDR3nt: TGCAGCGTCCTAGATCGGGACAGGGTCGAAAGCTACACCTTC; CDR3aa: CSVLDRDRVESYTF
abundance: few; j_gene: TRBJ1-5; v_gene: TRBV2; len: 16; d_gene: TRBD1; CDR3nt: TGTGCCAGCAGTGAGTGGACAGCCAGGGGGAATCAGCCCCAGCATTTT; CDR3aa: CASSEWTARGNQPQHF
abundance: many; j_gene: TRBJ2-5; v_gene: TRBV10-3; len: 13; d_gene: TRBD1; CDR3nt: TGTGCCTCGGGGGGACAGGGGTCAGAGACCCAGTACTTC; CDR3aa: CASGGQGSETQYF
abundance: NA; j_gene: TRBJ2-7; v_gene: TRBV2; len: 14; d_gene: TRBD1; CDR3nt: TGTGCCAGCAGTCAGCGGACAGGGGGCTTCGAGCAGTACTTC; CDR3aa: CASSQRTGGFEQYF
abundance: NA; j_gene: TRBJ2-2; v_gene: TRBV7-6; len: 16; d_gene: NA; CDR3nt: TGTGCCAGCAGCCCCCAACTGGAGACGGACACCGGGGAGCCGTTTTTT; CDR3aa: CASSPQLETDTGEPFF
abundance: NA; j_gene: TRBJ2-7; v_gene: TRBV5-1; len: 17; d_gene: TRBD2; CDR3nt: TGCGCCAGCAGCTTGGGCTCTCAGACGGGGGGAACCTACGAGCAGTACTTC; CDR3aa: CASSLGSQTGGTYEQYF